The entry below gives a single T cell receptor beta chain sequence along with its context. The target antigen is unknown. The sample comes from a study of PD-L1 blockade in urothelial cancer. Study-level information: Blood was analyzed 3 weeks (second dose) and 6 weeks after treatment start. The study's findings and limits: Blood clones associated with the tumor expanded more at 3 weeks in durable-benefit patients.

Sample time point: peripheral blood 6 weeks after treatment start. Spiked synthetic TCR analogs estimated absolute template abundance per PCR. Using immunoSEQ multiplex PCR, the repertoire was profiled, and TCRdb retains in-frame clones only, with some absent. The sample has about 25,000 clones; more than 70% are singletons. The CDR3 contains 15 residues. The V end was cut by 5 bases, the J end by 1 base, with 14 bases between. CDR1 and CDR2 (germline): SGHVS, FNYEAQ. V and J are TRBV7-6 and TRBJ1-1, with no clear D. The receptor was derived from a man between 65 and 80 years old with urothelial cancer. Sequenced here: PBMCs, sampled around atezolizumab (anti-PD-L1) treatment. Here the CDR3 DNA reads TGTGCCAGCAGCCCGATGCAGACGGGGAACACTGAAGCTTTCTTT. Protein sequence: CASSPMQTGNTEAFF.